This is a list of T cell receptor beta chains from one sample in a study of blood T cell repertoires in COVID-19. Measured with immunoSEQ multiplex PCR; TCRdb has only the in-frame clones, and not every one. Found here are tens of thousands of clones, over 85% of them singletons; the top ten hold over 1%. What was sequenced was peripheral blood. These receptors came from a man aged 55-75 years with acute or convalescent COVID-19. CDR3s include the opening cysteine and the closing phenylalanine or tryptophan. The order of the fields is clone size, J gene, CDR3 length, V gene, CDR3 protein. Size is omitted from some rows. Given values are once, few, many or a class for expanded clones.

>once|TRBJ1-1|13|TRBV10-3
CATSLAVGLEAFF
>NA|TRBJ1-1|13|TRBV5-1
CASSLGTNTEAFF
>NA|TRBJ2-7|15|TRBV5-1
CASSLDTGGGYEQYF
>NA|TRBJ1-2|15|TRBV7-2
CASSLSGVSGYGYTF
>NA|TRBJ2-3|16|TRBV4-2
CASSQVSAGATDTQYF
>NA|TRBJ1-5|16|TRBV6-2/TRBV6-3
CASSPNRGQSNQPQHF
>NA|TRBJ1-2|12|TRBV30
CAWSGGQHGYTF
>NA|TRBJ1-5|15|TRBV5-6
CASSESRFRSGPQHF
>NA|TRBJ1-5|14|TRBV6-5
CASSRDGGNQPQHF
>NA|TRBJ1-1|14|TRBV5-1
CASSLEQAGTEAFF
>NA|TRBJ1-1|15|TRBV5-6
CASSLEATVNTEAFF
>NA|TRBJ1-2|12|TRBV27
CATTGTGYGYTF